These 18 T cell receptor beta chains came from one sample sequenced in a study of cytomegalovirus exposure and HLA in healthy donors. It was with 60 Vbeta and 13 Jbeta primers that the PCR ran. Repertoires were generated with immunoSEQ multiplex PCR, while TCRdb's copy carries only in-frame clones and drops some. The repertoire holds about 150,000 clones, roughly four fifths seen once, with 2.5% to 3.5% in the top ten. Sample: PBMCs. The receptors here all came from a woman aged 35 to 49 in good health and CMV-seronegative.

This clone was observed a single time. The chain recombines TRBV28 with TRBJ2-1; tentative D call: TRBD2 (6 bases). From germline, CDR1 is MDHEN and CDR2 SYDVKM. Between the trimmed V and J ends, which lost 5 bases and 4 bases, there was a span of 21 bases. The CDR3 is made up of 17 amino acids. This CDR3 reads CASSELGGLPPYNEQFF. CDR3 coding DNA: TGTGCCAGCAGTGAGTTAGGAGGACTACCACCATACAATGAGCAGTTCTTC.

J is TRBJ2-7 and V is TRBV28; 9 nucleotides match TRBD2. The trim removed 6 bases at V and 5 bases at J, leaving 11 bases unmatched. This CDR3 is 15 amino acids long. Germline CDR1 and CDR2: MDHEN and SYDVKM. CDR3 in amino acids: CASRALARGGHEQYF. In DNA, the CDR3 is TGTGCCAGCAGGGCCTTAGCGCGGGGGGGCCACGAGCAGTACTTC.

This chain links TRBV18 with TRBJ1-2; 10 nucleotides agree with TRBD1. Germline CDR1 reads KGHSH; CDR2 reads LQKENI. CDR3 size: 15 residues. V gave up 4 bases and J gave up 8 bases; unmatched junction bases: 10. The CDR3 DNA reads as TGTGCCAGCTCACTCAACACCGGGACAGGGGACGGCTACACCTTC. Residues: CASSLNTGTGDGYTF.

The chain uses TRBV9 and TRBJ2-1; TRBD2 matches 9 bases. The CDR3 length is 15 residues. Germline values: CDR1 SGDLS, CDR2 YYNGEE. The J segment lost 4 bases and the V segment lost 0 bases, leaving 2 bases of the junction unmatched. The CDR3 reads CASSVGSGGYNEQFF. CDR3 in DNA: TGTGCCAGCAGCGTAGGCAGCGGGGGGTACAATGAGCAGTTCTTC. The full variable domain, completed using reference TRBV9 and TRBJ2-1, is DSGVTQTPKHLITATGQRVTLRCSPRSGDLSVYWYQQSLDQGLQFLIQYYNGEERAKGNILERFSAQQFPDLHSELNLSSLELGDSALYFCASSVGSGGYNEQFFGPGTRLTVL.

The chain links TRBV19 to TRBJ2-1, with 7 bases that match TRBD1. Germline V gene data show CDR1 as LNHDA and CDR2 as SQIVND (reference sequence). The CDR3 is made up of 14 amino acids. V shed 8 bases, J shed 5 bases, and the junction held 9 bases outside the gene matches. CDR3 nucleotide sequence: TGTGCCAGTGGGGCCCGGGACAGAAACAATGAGCAGTTCTTC. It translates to CASGARDRNNEQFF.

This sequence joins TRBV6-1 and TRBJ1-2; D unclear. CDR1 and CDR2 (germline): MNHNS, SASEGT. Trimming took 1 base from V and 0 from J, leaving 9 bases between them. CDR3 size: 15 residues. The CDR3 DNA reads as TGTGCCAGCAGTGAAGATAACGGGGCTAACTATGGCTACACCTTC. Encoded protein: CASSEDNGANYGYTF.

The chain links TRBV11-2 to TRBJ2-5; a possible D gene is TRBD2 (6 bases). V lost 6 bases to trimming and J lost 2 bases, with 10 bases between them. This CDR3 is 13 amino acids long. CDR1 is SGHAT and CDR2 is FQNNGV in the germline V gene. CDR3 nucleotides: TGTGCCAGCAGTCGGGAGAGACAAGAGACCCAGTACTTC. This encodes CASSRERQETQYF.

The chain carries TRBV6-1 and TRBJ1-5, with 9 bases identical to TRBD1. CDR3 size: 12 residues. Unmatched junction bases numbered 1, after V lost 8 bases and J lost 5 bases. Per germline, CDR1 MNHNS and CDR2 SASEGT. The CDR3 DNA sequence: TGTGCCAGCCGACAGGGGGATCAGCCCCAGCATTTT. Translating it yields CASRQGDQPQHF.

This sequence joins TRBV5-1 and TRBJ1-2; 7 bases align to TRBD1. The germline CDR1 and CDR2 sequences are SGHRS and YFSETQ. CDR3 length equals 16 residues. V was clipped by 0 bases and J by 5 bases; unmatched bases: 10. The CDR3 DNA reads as TGCGCCAGCAGCTTGGCTCAGGGGGAAGGGCGGTATGGCTACACCTTC. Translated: CASSLAQGEGRYGYTF.

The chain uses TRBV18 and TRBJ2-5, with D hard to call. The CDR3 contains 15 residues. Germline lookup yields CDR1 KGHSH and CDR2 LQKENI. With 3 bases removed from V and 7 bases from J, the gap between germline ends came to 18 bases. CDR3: CASSPPIVVHGTQYF. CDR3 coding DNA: TGTGCCAGCTCACCGCCCATTGTAGTCCACGGGACCCAGTACTTC.

As DNA, the CDR3 is TGCGCCAGCAGCCAAGCCCTACAGGCAATTAACGAGCAGTACTTC. Translation gives CASSQALQAINEQYF. The J gene is TRBJ2-7, the V gene TRBV4-1, with D perhaps matching TRBD1 (5 bases). The CDR3 extends over 15 amino acids. Germline loops: CDR1 MGHRA, CDR2 YSYEKL. With 1 base removed from V and 5 bases from J, the gap between germline ends came to 15 bases.

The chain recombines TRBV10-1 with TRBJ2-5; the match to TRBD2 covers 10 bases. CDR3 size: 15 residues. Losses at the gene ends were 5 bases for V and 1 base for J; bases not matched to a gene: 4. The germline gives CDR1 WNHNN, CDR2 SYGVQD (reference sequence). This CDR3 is CASSPVAGGQETQYF. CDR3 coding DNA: TGCGCCAGCAGTCCGGTAGCGGGGGGCCAAGAGACCCAGTACTTC.

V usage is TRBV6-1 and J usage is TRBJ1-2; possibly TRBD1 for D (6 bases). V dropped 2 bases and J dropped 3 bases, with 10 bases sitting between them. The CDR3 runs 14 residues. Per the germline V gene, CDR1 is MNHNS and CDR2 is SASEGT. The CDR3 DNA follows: TGTGCCAGCAGTGAATCAGGGGCTGACTATGGCTACACCTTC. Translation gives CASSESGADYGYTF.

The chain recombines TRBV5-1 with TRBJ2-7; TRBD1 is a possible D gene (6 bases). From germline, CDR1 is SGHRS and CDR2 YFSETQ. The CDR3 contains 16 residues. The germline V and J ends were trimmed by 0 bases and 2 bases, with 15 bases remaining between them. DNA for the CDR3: TGCGCCAGCAGCTTGGGGCTGAGGGACACCACCTACGAGCAGTACTTC. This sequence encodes CASSLGLRDTTYEQYF.

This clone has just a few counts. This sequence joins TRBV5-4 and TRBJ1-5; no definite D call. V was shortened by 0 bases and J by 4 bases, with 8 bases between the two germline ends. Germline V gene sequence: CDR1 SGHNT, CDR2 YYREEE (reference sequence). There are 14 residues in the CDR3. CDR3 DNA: TGTGCCAGCAGCTTGGCCGCGGGGAATCAGCCCCAGCATTTT. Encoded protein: CASSLAAGNQPQHF.

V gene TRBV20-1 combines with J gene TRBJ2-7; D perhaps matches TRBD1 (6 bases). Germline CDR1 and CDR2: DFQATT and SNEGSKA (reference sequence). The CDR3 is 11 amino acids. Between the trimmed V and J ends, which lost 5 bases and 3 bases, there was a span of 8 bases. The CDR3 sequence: CSAWTDYEQYF. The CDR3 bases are TGCAGTGCTTGGACAGACTACGAGCAGTACTTC.

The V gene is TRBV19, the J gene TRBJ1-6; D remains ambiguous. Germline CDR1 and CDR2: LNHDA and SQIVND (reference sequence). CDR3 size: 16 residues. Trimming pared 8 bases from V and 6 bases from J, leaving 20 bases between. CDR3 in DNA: TGTGCCAGTCACCCAGGCGCGGGTCTGCTTAATTCACCCCTCCACTTT. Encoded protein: CASHPGAGLLNSPLHF.

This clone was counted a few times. The DNA for the CDR3 is TGTGCCAGCAGTCGAACACTAGACAGGGGCGGGGGCTACACCTTC. Protein sequence: CASSRTLDRGGGYTF. The chain is built from TRBV28 and TRBJ1-2; the match to TRBD1 covers 8 bases. Unmatched junction bases numbered 13, after V lost 5 bases and J lost 8 bases. The CDR3 has 15 amino acids. Germline V gene sequence: CDR1 MDHEN, CDR2 SYDVKM.